The 24 T cell receptor beta chains in this list originate from one sample, sequenced in a study of cytomegalovirus exposure and HLA in healthy donors. Both 60 Vbeta primers and 13 Jbeta primers went into the PCR. Sequenced by immunoSEQ multiplex PCR; TCRdb stores in-frame clones only, minus some. The table records approximately 170,000 clones, roughly four fifths of them present only once. The sample taken for sequencing was PBMCs. The receptors were gathered from a woman aged 25 to 45 in good health and CMV-seropositive.

The chain uses TRBV4-3 and TRBJ1-1; D is unclear. The CDR3 loop spans 14 amino acids. Germline-derived CDR1 and CDR2 are LGHNA and YSLEER. V lost 3 bases and J lost 3, with 11 bases in between. The chain's CDR3 is CASSHLPGDTEAFF. CDR3 DNA: TGCGCCAGCAGCCATTTACCGGGAGACACTGAAGCTTTCTTT.

The V gene is TRBV18, the J gene TRBJ2-7, with D unclear. Per the germline V gene, CDR1 is KGHSH and CDR2 is LQKENI. The CDR3 contains 14 residues. V was cut by 3 bases and J by 0 bases, with 9 bases left in between. CDR3 nucleotides: TGTGCCAGCTCACCGGCGGTTAGCTCCTACGAGCAGTACTTC. It is translated as CASSPAVSSYEQYF.

This chain connects TRBV2 to TRBJ1-2; 7 bases fit TRBD1. The V gene's germline CDR1 is SNHLY and CDR2 FYNNEI. The length of the CDR3 is 12 residues. V trimming: 7 bases; J trimming: 5 bases; junction bases outside the gene matches: 4. The CDR3 reads CASNQQGYGYTF. The CDR3, as DNA: TGTGCCAGCAATCAACAGGGGTATGGCTACACCTTC.

The genes are TRBV19 and TRBJ1-5; D perhaps matches TRBD1 (5 bases). This CDR3 region has 15 residues. The germline V and J ends were trimmed by 5 bases and 6 bases, with 17 bases remaining between them. Germline assignment: CDR1 LNHDA and CDR2 SQIVND (reference sequence). This CDR3 reads CASSQSGGGFQPQHF. CDR3 DNA sequence: TGTGCCAGTAGTCAATCTGGGGGAGGTTTTCAGCCCCAGCATTTT.

The chain has TRBV6-5 and TRBJ2-3, with D unresolved. Per germline, CDR1 MNHEY and CDR2 SVGAGI. V was pared by 7 bases and J by 0 bases, with 14 bases between. The CDR3 sequence is 15 residues long. CDR3 in amino acids: CASNRDTSSTDTQYF. The CDR3 nucleotides read TGTGCCAGCAACCGCGACACTTCTAGCACAGATACGCAGTATTTT.

The chain combines TRBV28 with TRBJ2-7, with 7 bases matching TRBD2. Trimming took 5 bases from V and 0 from J; bases not matched to a gene: 7. CDR1 is MDHEN and CDR2 is SYDVKM in the germline V gene. The CDR3 is 15 amino acids. CDR3 sequence reads: CASSPTGGTSYEQYF. The CDR3 region has the DNA TGTGCCAGCAGTCCCACGGGGGGAACCTCCTACGAGCAGTACTTC.

This clone showed up just a few times. This chain joins TRBV7-2 and TRBJ2-2; TRBD2 matches at 13 bases. Germline-derived CDR1 and CDR2 are SGHTA and FQGNSA. V shed 6 bases, J shed 6 bases, and the junction held 1 base outside the gene matches. This CDR3 contains 14 residues. The CDR3 region has the DNA TGTGCCAGCAGAACTAGCGGGAGGGCCGGGGAGCTGTTTTTT. This sequence encodes CASRTSGRAGELFF. Complete variable domain (other parts from reference TRBV7-2 and TRBJ2-2): GAGVSQSPSNKVTEKGKDVELRCDPISGHTALYWYRQSLGQGLEFLIYFQGNSAPDKSGLPSDRFSAERTGGSVSTLTIQRTQQEDSAVYLCASRTSGRAGELFFGEGSRLTVL.

This chain joins TRBV11-3 and TRBJ1-1; no firm D call. CDR1 is SGHNT and CDR2 is YENEEA in the germline V gene. This CDR3 comprises 15 residues. V lost 2 bases to trimming and J lost 1 base, with 11 bases between them. CDR3 coding DNA: TGTGCCAGCAGCTTAAATCGGGGAGGGAACACTGAAGCTTTCTTT. Translation: CASSLNRGGNTEAFF.

This clone appeared a few times. The gene calls are TRBV18 and TRBJ2-7, with 14 positions matching TRBD2. The CDR3 length is 15 residues. V trimming: 6 bases; J trimming: 6 bases; junction bases outside the gene matches: 7. The germline gives CDR1 KGHSH, CDR2 LQKENI. CDR3 sequence: CASSPPGLAGAEQYF. As DNA, the CDR3 is TGTGCCAGCTCGCCCCCGGGACTAGCGGGAGCCGAGCAGTACTTC.

The table lists this clone with a few counts. J is TRBJ1-1 and V is TRBV5-5; possibly TRBD1 for D (5 bases). The CDR3 has 12 residues. Germline CDR1 SGHKS, CDR2 YYEKEE (reference sequence). Trimming removed 3 bases from V and 7 bases from J, with 10 bases in between. The CDR3 sequence: CASSWSGGEAFF. CDR3 nucleotide sequence: TGTGCCAGCAGCTGGAGCGGGGGTGAAGCTTTCTTT. Using reference TRBV5-5 and TRBJ1-1 for the parts outside the CDR3, the full variable domain is DAGVTQSPTHLIKTRGQQVTLRCSPISGHKSVSWYQQVLGQGPQFIFQYYEKEERGRGNFPDRFSARQFPNYSSELNVNALLLGDSALYLCASSWSGGEAFFGQGTRLTVV.

The CDR3 reads CSAHPGYEQYF. CDR3 nucleotide sequence: TGCAGTGCCCATCCGGGATACGAGCAGTACTTC. This rearrangement joins TRBV20-1 to TRBJ2-7; D might be TRBD2 (5 bases). V was pared by 6 bases and J by 4 bases, with 10 bases between. Germline CDR1 DFQATT, CDR2 SNEGSKA (reference sequence). The CDR3 has 11 residues.

V gene TRBV27 combines with J gene TRBJ2-3; 10 positions agree with TRBD2. From germline, CDR1 is MNHEY and CDR2 SMNVEV (reference sequence). The V gene end was trimmed by 5 bases and the J gene end by 3 bases; junction bases not matched to a gene: 11. This CDR3 comprises 17 residues. CDR3 bases: TGTGCCAGCAGTCCCCCCCACTCTAGCGGGAGAACAGATACGCAGTATTTT. Translated, it gives CASSPPHSSGRTDTQYF.

The chain employs TRBV19 and TRBJ2-3; 10 positions match TRBD2. V lost 9 bases to trimming and J lost 4 bases; unmatched junction nucleotides: 13. This CDR3 has 16 residues. The V gene's germline CDR1 is LNHDA and CDR2 SQIVND (reference sequence). Here the CDR3 reads CASKKGSGGPADTQYF. CDR3 nucleotide sequence: TGTGCCAGCAAGAAGGGTAGCGGGGGGCCCGCAGATACGCAGTATTTT.

The chain links TRBV5-4 to TRBJ1-1, with D unresolved. Germline CDR1 and CDR2: SGHNT and YYREEE (reference sequence). With 4 bases removed from V and 0 bases from J, the gap between germline ends came to 7 bases. This CDR3 has 13 amino acids. CDR3 nucleotide sequence: TGTGCCAGCAGCCGAGTGATGAACACTGAAGCTTTCTTT. It encodes CASSRVMNTEAFF.

This chain connects TRBV4-1 to TRBJ1-2, with 7 bases aligning to TRBD1. With V trimmed by 4 bases and J by 8 bases, 13 bases remained unmatched. Germline V gene sequence: CDR1 MGHRA, CDR2 YSYEKL. CDR3 length equals 15 residues. The DNA of the CDR3 is TGCGCCAGCAGCCTGGGACAGCCCCGAAGGGTCGGCTACACCTTC. Its translation is CASSLGQPRRVGYTF.

V and J are TRBV19 and TRBJ2-2; D perhaps matches TRBD2 (6 bases). Germline V gene lookup returns CDR1 LNHDA and CDR2 SQIVND (reference sequence). V was clipped by 3 bases and J by 4 bases, with 12 bases between them. This CDR3 has 15 amino acids. The CDR3 spells CASSIGGVPTGELFF. The CDR3 nucleotides are TGTGCCAGTAGTATCGGCGGGGTTCCCACCGGGGAGCTGTTTTTT.

V and J are TRBV9 and TRBJ2-2, with TRBD1 identical over 8 bases. CDR1 is SGDLS, CDR2 YYNGEE, per germline. CDR3 size: 15 residues. Unmatched junction bases numbered 9, after V lost 4 bases and J lost 7 bases. The CDR3 loop reads CASSMRTGLVGELFF. In DNA, the CDR3 is TGTGCCAGCAGCATGCGGACAGGGCTGGTCGGGGAGCTGTTTTTT.

This rearrangement joins TRBV6-6 to TRBJ1-3; D is uncertain. The J call may be incorrect, as the DNA end agrees better with TRBJ2-2. CDR1 is MNHNY, CDR2 SVGAGI, per germline (reference sequence). The CDR3 contains 13 residues. This CDR3 reads CASSSVFPGELFF. In DNA form, the CDR3 reads TGTGCCAGCAGCTCAGTGTTCCCCGGGGAGCTGTTTTTT.

This clone was detected a few times. J is TRBJ2-1 and V is TRBV6-5, with a possible D match to TRBD2 (6 bases). Trimming took off 5 bases at V and 7 bases at J, with 9 bases between the two ends. The CDR3 sequence is 12 residues long. Germline CDR1 reads MNHEY; CDR2 reads SVGAGI. The DNA of the CDR3 is TGTGCCAGCAGTCAGACTAGGAATGAGCAGTTCTTC. It is translated as CASSQTRNEQFF.

Points on this clone: The junction shows a germline mismatch at one end, possibly a read error. CDR3 loop: CASSLNPPGETF. The DNA for the CDR3 is TGTGCCAGCAGTTTAAATCCCCCAGGGGAAACCTTT. The chain recombines TRBV28 with TRBJ1-1, with D possibly being TRBD1 (6 bases). Germline V gene sequence: CDR1 MDHEN, CDR2 SYDVKM. The CDR3 runs 12 residues. Filled out from reference TRBV28 and TRBJ1-1, the complete variable domain reads DVKVTQSSRYLVKRTGEKVFLECVQDMDHENMFWYRQDPGLGLRLIYFSYDVKMKEKGDIPEGYSVSREKKERFSLILESASTNQTSMYLCASSLNPPGETFGQGTRLTVV.

The rearrangement links TRBV5-4 to TRBJ1-1; 9 nucleotides agree with TRBD1. There are 13 residues in the CDR3. Germline CDR1 and CDR2: SGHNT and YYREEE (reference sequence). V gave up 4 bases and J gave up 6 bases; unmatched junction bases: 4. The CDR3 DNA follows: TGTGCCAGCAGCACGACAGGGGGAGCTGAAGCTTTCTTT. The encoded protein is CASSTTGGAEAFF.

Details on this clone: This CDR3 is also generated by other DNA sequences in the sample. The chain recombines TRBV7-2 with TRBJ2-7, with 9 nucleotides matching TRBD2. This CDR3 has 15 residues. CDR1 and CDR2 (germline): SGHTA, FQGNSA. J was trimmed by 0 bases and V by 5 bases; bases with no gene match: 5. CDR3: CASSPSGVSSYEQYF. The CDR3 DNA follows: TGTGCCAGCAGCCCTAGCGGGGTTAGCTCCTACGAGCAGTACTTC.

Details on this clone: At one end, the junction sequence differs from germline, possibly due to a read error. The rearrangement joins TRBV28 to TRBJ1-5; a possible D gene is TRBD1 (6 bases). The CDR3 contains 15 residues. CDR1 and CDR2 from the germline V gene are MDHEN and SYDVKM. CDR3 residues: CANSLSRQDAAPQHF. The CDR3 DNA follows: TGTGCCAACAGTTTATCTAGACAGGACGCAGCGCCCCAGCATTTT.

The chain uses TRBV5-8 and TRBJ1-6, with 8 bases matching TRBD1. CDR1 is SGHTS and CDR2 is YDEGEE in the germline V gene. This CDR3 comprises 15 residues. With 3 bases clipped from V and 5 bases from J, the junction kept 4 bases outside the gene matches. The CDR3: CASSSDRVDNSPLHF. The CDR3 region has the DNA TGTGCCAGCAGCTCGGACAGGGTTGATAATTCACCCCTCCACTTT.